Below, 3 T cell receptor beta chains from the same sample are listed, as sequenced in a study of blood T cell repertoires in COVID-19. Here immunoSEQ multiplex PCR was the method, and the copy in TCRdb shows in-frame clones only, minus some. In the table there are 200,000 to 250,000 clones, 65% to 90% of which are singletons. Sequences were obtained from peripheral blood. The receptors stem from a woman between 50 and 59 years old with acute or convalescent COVID-19.

Written as DNA, the CDR3 is TGTGCCAGCAGTTTGGCCGAAACCTACGAGCAGTACTTC. It specifies CASSLAETYEQYF. This sequence joins TRBV27 and TRBJ2-7; D is unclear. Germline V CDR1 and CDR2: MNHEY, SMNVEV (reference sequence). CDR3 length equals 13 residues. V dropped 3 bases and J dropped 2 bases, with 8 bases sitting between them.

This clone was detected only once. This chain uses TRBV14 with TRBJ1-1; the match to TRBD1 covers 7 bases. The germline V gene encodes CDR1 SGHDN and CDR2 FVKESK. Trimming took 4 bases from V and 6 from J; bases not matched to a gene: 5. The CDR3 sequence is 13 residues long. CDR3 protein: CASSPWDSPEAFF. The CDR3 DNA reads as TGTGCCAGCAGCCCTTGGGACAGCCCTGAAGCTTTCTTT.

The chain links TRBV6-5 to TRBJ2-5; maybe TRBD2 (6 bases). From germline, CDR1 is MNHEY and CDR2 SVGAGI. V lost 7 bases and J 4 bases, leaving 16 bases between the germline ends. The CDR3 sequence is 14 residues long. DNA of the CDR3: TGTGCCAGCAAGATTGGAGGGGTTTTAGAGACCCAGTACTTC. The encoded protein is CASKIGGVLETQYF.